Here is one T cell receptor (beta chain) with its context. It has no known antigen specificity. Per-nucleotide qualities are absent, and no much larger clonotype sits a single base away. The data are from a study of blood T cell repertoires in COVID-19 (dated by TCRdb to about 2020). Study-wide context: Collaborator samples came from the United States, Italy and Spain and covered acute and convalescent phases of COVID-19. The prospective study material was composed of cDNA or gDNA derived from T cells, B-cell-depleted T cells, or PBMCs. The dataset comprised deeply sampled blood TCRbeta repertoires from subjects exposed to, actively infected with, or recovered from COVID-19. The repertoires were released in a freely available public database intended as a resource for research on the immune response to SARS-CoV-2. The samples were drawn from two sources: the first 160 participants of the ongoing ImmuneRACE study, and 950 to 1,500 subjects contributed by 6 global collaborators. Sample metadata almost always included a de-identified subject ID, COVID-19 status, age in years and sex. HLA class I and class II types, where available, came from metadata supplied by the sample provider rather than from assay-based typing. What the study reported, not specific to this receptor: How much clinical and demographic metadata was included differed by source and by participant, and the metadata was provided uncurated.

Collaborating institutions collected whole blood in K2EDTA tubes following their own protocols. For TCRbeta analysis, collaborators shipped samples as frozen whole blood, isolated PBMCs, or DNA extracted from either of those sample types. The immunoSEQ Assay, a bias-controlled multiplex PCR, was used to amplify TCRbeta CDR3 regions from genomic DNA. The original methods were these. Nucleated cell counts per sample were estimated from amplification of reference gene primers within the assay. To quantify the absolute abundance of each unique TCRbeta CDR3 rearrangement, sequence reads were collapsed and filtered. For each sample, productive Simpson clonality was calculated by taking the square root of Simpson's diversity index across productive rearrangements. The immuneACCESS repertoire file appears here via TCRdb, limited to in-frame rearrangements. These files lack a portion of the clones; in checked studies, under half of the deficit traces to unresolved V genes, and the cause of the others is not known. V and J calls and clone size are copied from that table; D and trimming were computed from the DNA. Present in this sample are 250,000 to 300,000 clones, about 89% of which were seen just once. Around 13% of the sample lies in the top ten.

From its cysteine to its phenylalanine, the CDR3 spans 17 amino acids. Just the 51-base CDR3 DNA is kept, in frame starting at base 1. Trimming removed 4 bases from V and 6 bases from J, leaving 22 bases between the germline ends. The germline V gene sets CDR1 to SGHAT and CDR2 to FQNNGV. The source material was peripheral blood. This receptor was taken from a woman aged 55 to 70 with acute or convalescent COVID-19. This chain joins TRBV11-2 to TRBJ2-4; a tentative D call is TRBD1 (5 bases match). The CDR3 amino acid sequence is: CASSSPRHKGLINIQYF. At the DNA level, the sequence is TGTGCCAGCAGCTCCCCCCGCCATAAGGGGCTTATAAACATTCAGTACTTC.